Given below is one TCR beta chain in context. The data stem from a study of blood T cell repertoires in COVID-19. How the authors handled the data: Reference gene primer amplification gave nucleated cell count estimates. Only in-frame clones appear in the TCRdb table, and some are missing; sequencing was by immunoSEQ multiplex PCR. The DNA gave D and trimming, while V, J and clone size come from that table. Among around 250,000 clones listed, approximately 88% were seen once. The V gene end was trimmed by 5 bases and the J gene end by 14 bases; junction bases not matched to a gene: 9. This CDR3 is built from 14 residues. From germline, CDR1 is SGHTA and CDR2 FQGNSA.

The chain uses TRBV7-2 and TRBJ1-6, with 10 bases that match TRBD1. Source material: PBMCs or T cells enriched from blood (not recorded which). The sequence came from a woman in her thirties or forties who had been exposed to COVID-19. This chain's CDR3 is CASSHRDRGRSLHF. The CDR3 DNA reads TGTGCCAGCAGCCACCGGGACAGGGGTAGGTCCCTCCACTTT.